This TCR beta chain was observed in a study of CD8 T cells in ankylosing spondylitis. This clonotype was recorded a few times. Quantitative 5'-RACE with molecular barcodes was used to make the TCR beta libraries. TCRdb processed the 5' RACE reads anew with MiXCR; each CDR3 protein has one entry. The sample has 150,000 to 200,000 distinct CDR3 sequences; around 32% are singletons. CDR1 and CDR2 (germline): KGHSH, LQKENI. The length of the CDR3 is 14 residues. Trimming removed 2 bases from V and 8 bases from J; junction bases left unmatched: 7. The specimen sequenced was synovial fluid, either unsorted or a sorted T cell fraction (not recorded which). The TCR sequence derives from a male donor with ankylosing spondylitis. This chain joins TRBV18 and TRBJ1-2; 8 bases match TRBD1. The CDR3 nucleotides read TGTGCCAGCTCACCAGAGACAGGGGCTTACGGCTACACCTTC. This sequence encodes CASSPETGAYGYTF. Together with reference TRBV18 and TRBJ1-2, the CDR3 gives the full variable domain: NAGVMQNPRHLVRRRGQEARLRCSPMKGHSHVYWYRQLPEEGLKFMVYLQKENIIDESGMPKERFSAEFPKEGPSILRIQQVVRGDSAAYFCASSPETGAYGYTFGSGTRLTVV.